One sample yielded the 4 T cell receptor beta chains listed below, sequenced in a study of blood T cells in healthy people across ages. Using a J-beta primer mix together with a sample-barcoded 5' primer, a second PCR was run for roughly 7 to 12 cycles. TCRdb passed the 5' RACE reads through MiXCR, listing each CDR3 protein once. The sample holds over 700,000 distinct CDR3 sequences, roughly 50% seen once. The sequenced sample consisted of blood. These receptors were collected from a man of 80 years or more in good health.

This clonotype was observed a few times. The chain is built from TRBV7-2 and TRBJ2-3, with 7 bases that match TRBD2. Germline CDR1 and CDR2: SGHTA and FQGNSA. The CDR3 is made up of 15 amino acids. The V segment lost 3 bases and the J segment 3 bases; nucleotides outside the gene matches: 6. The CDR3 nucleotides read TGTGCCAGCAGCTTTGGGGGGGTAAGGACAGATACGCAGTATTTT. Its translation is CASSFGGVRTDTQYF.

The chain carries TRBV7-9 and TRBJ2-5, with 8 nucleotides matching TRBD2. The assigned J gene may be wrong: the sequence end matches TRBJ2-1 better. This CDR3 is 16 amino acids long. Per the germline V gene, CDR1 is SEHNR and CDR2 is FQNEAQ (reference sequence). For the CDR3, the DNA is TGTGCCAGCAGCTTAGATCTGCGGGAGGAACAAGAGACCCAGTTCTTC. The encoded protein is CASSLDLREEQETQFF.

This chain uses TRBV11-2 with TRBJ2-6; D is perhaps TRBD1 (6 bases). The CDR3 has 17 residues. Germline V gene lookup returns CDR1 SGHAT and CDR2 FQNNGV. The V end was cut by 1 base, the J end by 4 bases, with 14 bases between. The CDR3 DNA follows: TGTGCCAGCAGCTTAGTGGCAGGGGTGGTGGGGGCCAACGTCCTGACTTTC. Protein product: CASSLVAGVVGANVLTF. The full variable domain, completed using reference TRBV11-2 and TRBJ2-6, is EAGVAQSPRYKIIEKRQSVAFWCNPISGHATLYWYQQILGQGPKLLIQFQNNGVVDDSQLPKDRFSAERLKGVDSTLKIQPAKLEDSAVYLCASSLVAGVVGANVLTFGAGSRLTVL.

The rearrangement joins TRBV7-2 to TRBJ2-3; TRBD2 matches at 7 bases. J gave up 0 bases and V 7 bases, and 7 bases lay outside the gene matches. The CDR3 spans 15 residues. The V gene's germline CDR1 is SGHTA and CDR2 FQGNSA. CDR3 in amino acids: CASNTAGISTDTQYF. CDR3 sequence (DNA): TGTGCCAGCAACACAGCGGGGATTAGCACAGATACGCAGTATTTT. Supplemented by reference TRBV7-2 and TRBJ2-3, the full variable domain reads GAGVSQSPSNKVTEKGKDVELRCDPISGHTALYWYRQSLGQGLEFLIYFQGNSAPDKSGLPSDRFSAERTGGSVSTLTIQRTQQEDSAVYLCASNTAGISTDTQYFGPGTRLTVL.